This TCR beta chain was sequenced during a study of regulatory T cells in long-lasting Graves disease. This clonotype was counted only a few times. To make TCR beta libraries, researchers used iRepertoire HTBI primers and Arm-PCR of CDR3 regions. Each CDR3 protein gets one entry after TCRdb re-called the multiplex PCR reads with MiXCR. This sample has around 480,000 distinct CDR3 sequences, with 15% to 20% found just once. The germline V and J ends were trimmed by 1 base and 3 bases, with 15 bases remaining between them. The length of the CDR3 is 16 residues. Germline-derived CDR1 and CDR2 are MGHDK and SYGVNS. Indicated time point: newly diagnosed GD, antithyroid drugs for less than 3 months. RNA from PBMCs was the source of the TCR library. These data also featured in a second study, about T cells in Graves' hyperthyroidism and ophthalmopathy.

The receptor was isolated from a woman aged 35 to 59 with Graves disease. The rearrangement joins TRBV25-1 to TRBJ1-2, with unresolved D. The source was peripheral blood mononuclear cells (PBMCs), collected at new diagnosis, from a patient treated with antithyroid drugs. The DNA for the CDR3 is TGTGCCAGCAGTGAATCGTCAGTCCCGTCTTACTATGGCTACACCTTC. Its translation: CASSESSVPSYYGYTF.